This T cell receptor (beta chain) was identified in a study of T cell clonality in common variable immunodeficiency. Only in-frame clones appear in the TCRdb table, and some are missing; sequencing was by immunoSEQ multiplex PCR. In total the sample includes tens of thousands of clones, none of them seen once. This clone has a count of ten or more. The read is 3 residues too short to cover the CDR3 end, so that end is filled in from the germline J gene. Germline CDR1 SGHAT, CDR2 FQNNGV. This CDR3 comprises 15 residues. V shed 2 bases and J shed 0 bases, with 5 bases lying between them. The TCR originated in a person aged 18 to 69 in good health. This rearrangement joins TRBV11-2 to TRBJ2-6, with D unresolved. The sequencing input was peripheral blood mononuclear cells. Incomplete CDR3 DNA: TGTGCCAGCAGCTTATTCCGCTCTGGGGCCAACGTC. Translation: CASSLFRSGANV. The CDR3 in its entirety is CASSLFRSGANVLTF.